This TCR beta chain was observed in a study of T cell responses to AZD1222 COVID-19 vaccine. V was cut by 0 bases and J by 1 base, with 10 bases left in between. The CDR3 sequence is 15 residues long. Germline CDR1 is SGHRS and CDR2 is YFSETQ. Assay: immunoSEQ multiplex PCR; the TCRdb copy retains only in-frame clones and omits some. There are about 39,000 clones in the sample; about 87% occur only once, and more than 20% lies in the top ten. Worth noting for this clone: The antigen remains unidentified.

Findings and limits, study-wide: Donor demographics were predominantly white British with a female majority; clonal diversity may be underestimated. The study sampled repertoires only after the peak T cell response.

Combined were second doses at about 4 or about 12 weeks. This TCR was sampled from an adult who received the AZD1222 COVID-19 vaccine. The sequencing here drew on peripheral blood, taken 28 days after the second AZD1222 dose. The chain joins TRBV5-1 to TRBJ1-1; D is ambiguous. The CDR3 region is CASSLASYSNTEAFF. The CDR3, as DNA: TGCGCCAGCAGCTTGGCTAGCTATTCGAACACTGAAGCTTTCTTT.